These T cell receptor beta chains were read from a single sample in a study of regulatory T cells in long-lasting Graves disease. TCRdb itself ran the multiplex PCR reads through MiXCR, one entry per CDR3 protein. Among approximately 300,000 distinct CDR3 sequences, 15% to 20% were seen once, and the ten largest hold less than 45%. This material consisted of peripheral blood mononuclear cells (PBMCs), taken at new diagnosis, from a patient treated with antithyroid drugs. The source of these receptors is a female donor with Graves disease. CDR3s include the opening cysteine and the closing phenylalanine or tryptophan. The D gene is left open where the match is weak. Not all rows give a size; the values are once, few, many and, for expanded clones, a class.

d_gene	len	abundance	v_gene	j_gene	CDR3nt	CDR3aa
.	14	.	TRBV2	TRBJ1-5	TGTGCCAGCAGCTTAGTCAGGGGAGGTCAGCCCCAGCATTTT	CASSLVRGGQPQHF
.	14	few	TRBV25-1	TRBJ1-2	TGTGCCAGCAGTGGTCTTGGGGGAACCTATGGCTACACCTTC	CASSGLGGTYGYTF
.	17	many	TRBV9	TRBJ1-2	TGTGCCAGCAGTTCCTACGTCCCAGGGACTCAACGGAGTGGCTACACCTTC	CASSSYVPGTQRSGYTF
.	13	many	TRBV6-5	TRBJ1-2	TGTGCCAGCAGCTACGACAGTCGGGAGGGCTACACCTTC	CASSYDSREGYTF
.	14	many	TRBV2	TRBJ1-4	TGTGCCAGCAGCGAAGGACAGATTAATGAAAAACTGTTTTTT	CASSEGQINEKLFF
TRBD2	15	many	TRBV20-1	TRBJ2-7	TGCAGTGCTAGAGCCGGGACTAGCGACTCCTACGAGCAGTACTTC	CSARAGTSDSYEQYF
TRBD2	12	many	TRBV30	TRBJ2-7	TGTGCCAAGAGGACTAGGCTCTACGAGCAGTACTTC	CAKRTRLYEQYF
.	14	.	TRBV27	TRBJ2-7	TGTGCCAGCAGTTTCAATTCGGATAACTACGAGCAGTACTTC	CASSFNSDNYEQYF
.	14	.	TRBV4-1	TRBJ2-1	TGCGCCGGCGGTGAGGGGGGAGGGTACAATGAGCAGTTCTTC	CAGGEGGGYNEQFF
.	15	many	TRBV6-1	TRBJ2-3	TGTGCCAGCAGTGGCCGCCTGGAGGGCGGGGATACGCAGTATTTT	CASSGRLEGGDTQYF
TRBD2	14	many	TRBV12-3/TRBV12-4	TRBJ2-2	TGTGCCAGCACCTCGACTAGCGGGACCGGGGAGCTGTTTTTT	CASTSTSGTGELFF
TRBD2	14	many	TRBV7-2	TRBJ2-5	TGTGCCAGCAGCTTGACTAGCCCCCAAGAGACCCAGTACTTC	CASSLTSPQETQYF
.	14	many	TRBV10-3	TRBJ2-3	TGTGCCACTACTATGAGGGGCCCACCTGATACGCAGTATTTT	CATTMRGPPDTQYF
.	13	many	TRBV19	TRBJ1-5	TGTGCCAGTGGGTTTGTAGCAAATCAGCCCCAGCATTTT	CASGFVANQPQHF
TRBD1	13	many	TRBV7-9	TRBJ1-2	TGTGCCAGCATCCAACAGGGGGCGTATGGCTACACCTTC	CASIQQGAYGYTF
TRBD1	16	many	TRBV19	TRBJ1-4	TGTGCCAGTAGTGTCGGACAGGGCGCAACTAATGAAAAACTGTTTTTT	CASSVGQGATNEKLFF
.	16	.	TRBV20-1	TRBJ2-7	TGCAGTGCTAGAGATATGGCCAGGGGGGCTTCGAACGAGCAGTACTTC	CSARDMARGASNEQYF
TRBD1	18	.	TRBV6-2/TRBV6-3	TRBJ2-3	TGTGCCAGCAGTGCGGGACAGGGGATTTTTGGATTCGCAGATACGCAGTATTTT	CASSAGQGIFGFADTQYF
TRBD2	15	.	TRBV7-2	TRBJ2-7	TGTGCCAGCAGCTTAGGGCTAGCGGGAGGTTCAGAGCAGTACTTC	CASSLGLAGGSEQYF
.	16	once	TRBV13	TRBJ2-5	TGTGCCAGCAGCCCCCTCACGGGCCCTCAACAAGAGACCCAGTACTTC	CASSPLTGPQQETQYF
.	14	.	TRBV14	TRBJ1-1	TGTGCCAGCAGCCAAGTGGCAGTGAACACTGAAGCTTTCTTT	CASSQVAVNTEAFF
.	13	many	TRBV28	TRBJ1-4	TGTGCCAGTTCCGGGGGGGCTAATGAAAAACTGTTTTTT	CASSGGANEKLFF
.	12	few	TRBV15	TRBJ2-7	TGTGCCACCAGCAGAGGCGGGTACGAGCAGTACTTC	CATSRGGYEQYF
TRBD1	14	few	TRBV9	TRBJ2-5	TGTGCCAGCAGCGGCTCGACAGGGAAAGAGACCCAGTACTTC	CASSGSTGKETQYF
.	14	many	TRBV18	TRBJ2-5	TGTGCCAGCTCACCTCAGAATTCCCAAGAGACCCAGTACTTC	CASSPQNSQETQYF
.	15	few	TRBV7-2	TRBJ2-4	TGTGCCAGCAGCGCCCGCCAGACTGGAAGGGACATTCAGTACTTC	CASSARQTGRDIQYF
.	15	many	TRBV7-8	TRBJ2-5	TGTGCCAGCAGCTTAAAGTGGGTCTCAAAGGAGACCCAGTACTTC	CASSLKWVSKETQYF
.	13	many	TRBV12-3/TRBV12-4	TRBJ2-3	TGTGCCAGCAGTTTAAGGGACTTAGATACGCAGTATTTT	CASSLRDLDTQYF
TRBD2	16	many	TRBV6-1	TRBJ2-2	TGTGCCAGCACCCTAGCGGGAGCGGCACGAACCGGGGAGCTGTTTTTT	CASTLAGAARTGELFF
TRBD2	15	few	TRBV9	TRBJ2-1	TGTGCCAGCAGCGTAGATCTTAGCGGGGGGTATGAGCAGTTCTTC	CASSVDLSGGYEQFF
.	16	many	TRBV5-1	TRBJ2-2	TGCGCCAGCAGCCTGGGGGCAAAAATCGGTCCCGGGGAGCTGTTTTTT	CASSLGAKIGPGELFF
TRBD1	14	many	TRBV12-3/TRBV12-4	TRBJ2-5	TGTGCCAGCAGTAACCCGGACAGGGGAGAGACCCAGTACTTC	CASSNPDRGETQYF
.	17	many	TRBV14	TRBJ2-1	TGTGCCAGCAGCCAATGGACCGGGAGCGCTCGATACAATGAGCAGTTCTTC	CASSQWTGSARYNEQFF
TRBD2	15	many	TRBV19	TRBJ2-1	TGTGCCAGTAGTATTCGCGGGAGGGCCGGCCATGAGCAGTTCTTC	CASSIRGRAGHEQFF
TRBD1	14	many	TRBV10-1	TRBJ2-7	TGCGCCAGCAGCCCGGGACAGGGGATCGACGAGCAGTACTTC	CASSPGQGIDEQYF
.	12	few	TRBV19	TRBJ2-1	TGTGCCAGTAGCATGGGGGACTATGAGCAGTTCTTC	CASSMGDYEQFF
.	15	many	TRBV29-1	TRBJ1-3	TGCAGCGTATACCTGGGGGAAGACGGAGGAAACACCATATATTTT	CSVYLGEDGGNTIYF
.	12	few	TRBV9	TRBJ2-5	TGTGCCAGCAGGGGGGATCAAGAGACCCAGTACTTC	CASRGDQETQYF
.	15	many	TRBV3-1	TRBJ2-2	TGTGCCAGCAGCCAAGAAGGACTTCCCACCGGGGAGCTGTTTTTT	CASSQEGLPTGELFF
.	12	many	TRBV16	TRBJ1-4	TGTGCCAGCAGCCAATCGAATGAAAAACTGTTTTTT	CASSQSNEKLFF
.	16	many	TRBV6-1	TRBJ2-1	TGTGCCAGCAGTGAAAGGAGGAGCGCCCCCTACAATGAGCAGTTCTTC	CASSERRSAPYNEQFF
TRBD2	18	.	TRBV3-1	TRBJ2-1	TGTGCCAGCAGCCAAGATTGGGATAGCGGGAGCTCCTACAATGAGCAGTTCTTC	CASSQDWDSGSSYNEQFF
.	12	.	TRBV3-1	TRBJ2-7	TGTGCCAGCAGCTTCCTCTTGGGCGAGCAGTACTTC	CASSFLLGEQYF
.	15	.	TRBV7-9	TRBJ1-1	TGTGCCAGCAGTTTCCCGCTGGGTTTGAACACTGAAGCTTTCTTT	CASSFPLGLNTEAFF
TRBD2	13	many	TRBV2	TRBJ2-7	TGTGCCAGCAGTCCCGGGTGGGGGGGTGAGCAGTACTTC	CASSPGWGGEQYF